The next 2 T cell receptor beta chains were all read from a single sample in a study of CD8+ T cells in alopecia areata. After isolation, RNA underwent reverse transcription to generate cDNA as the sequencing template. Clones were read by immunoSEQ multiplex PCR, and TCRdb kept only the in-frame ones, dropping some. The data list over 100,000 clones, none observed once; about 20% falls to the top ten. The sample taken for sequencing was lesional skin. Receptor source: a C3H/HeJ mouse with alopecia areata. Mouse MHC haplotype: H2-k.

Remarks on this clone: The gene names here belong to mouse. Partial CDR3 DNA: TGTGCCAGCAAGGAAGGACTGGGGAACTATGCT. Amino acids: CASKEGLGNYA. The CDR3 in its entirety is CASKEGLGNYAEQFF. The gene calls are TRBV13-3 and TRBJ2-1; TRBD2 aligns across 9 bases. The read ends 4 residues shy of where the CDR3 ends; the end is completed using the germline J gene. V was clipped by 6 bases and J by 1 base; unmatched bases: 5. The germline CDR1 and CDR2 sequences are NNHDY and SYVADS. CDR3 size: 15 residues.

In the case of this clone: The listed TCRdb protein conflicts with the DNA translation at residue 13, and the protein shown is translated directly from the DNA. Gene and germline names: mouse. Read coverage stops 3 residues before the CDR3 terminus; the germline J gene supplies the remainder. The J gene is TRBJ1-3, the V gene TRBV1, with 11 bases aligning to TRBD1. V shed 4 bases and J 4 bases; nucleotides not matched to a gene: 6. CDR3 length: 16 residues. The germline V gene encodes CDR1 NSQYPW and CDR2 LRSPGD (reference sequence). The CDR3: CTCSDGQGARGNTLYF. Incomplete CDR3 DNA: TGCACCTGCAGTGATGGACAGGGGGCGCGAGGAAATACG.